This TCR beta chain was observed in a study of breast tumors, draining lymph nodes, adjacent tissues. Study-level points and caveats: The data were judged consistent with most tumor T cells coming from lymph node and expanding in tumor.

This clonotype showed up just once. As yet, its antigen is unknown. V lost 5 bases to trimming and J lost 4 bases; unmatched junction nucleotides: 12. The V gene's germline CDR1 is DFQATT and CDR2 SNEGSKA (reference sequence). The CDR3 has 16 residues. TCRdb called the multiplex PCR reads again in MiXCR, with one record for every CDR3 protein. Here the sample spans about 22,000 distinct CDR3 sequences, around 55% being singletons. The genes are TRBV20-1 and TRBJ1-5; 9 bases agree with TRBD1. Sequencing used breast tumor tissue. This receptor was identified in a female donor with breast cancer. Some clones in this sample may be carry-over from other donors' samples. CDR3 coding DNA: TGCAGTGCTTACACCGGGACAGGGAATATTAATCAGCCCCAGCATTTT. Its translation: CSAYTGTGNINQPQHF.